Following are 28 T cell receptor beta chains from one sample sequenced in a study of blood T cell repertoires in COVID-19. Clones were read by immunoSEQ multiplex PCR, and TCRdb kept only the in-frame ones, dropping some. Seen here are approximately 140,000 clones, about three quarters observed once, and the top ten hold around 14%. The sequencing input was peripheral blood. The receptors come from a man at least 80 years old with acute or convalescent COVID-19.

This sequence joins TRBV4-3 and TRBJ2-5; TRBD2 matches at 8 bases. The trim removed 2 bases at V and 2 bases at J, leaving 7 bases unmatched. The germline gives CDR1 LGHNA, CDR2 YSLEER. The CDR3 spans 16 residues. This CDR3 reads CASSQRGRGGQETQYF. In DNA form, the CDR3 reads TGCGCCAGCAGCCAACGTGGTCGGGGGGGTCAAGAGACCCAGTACTTC.

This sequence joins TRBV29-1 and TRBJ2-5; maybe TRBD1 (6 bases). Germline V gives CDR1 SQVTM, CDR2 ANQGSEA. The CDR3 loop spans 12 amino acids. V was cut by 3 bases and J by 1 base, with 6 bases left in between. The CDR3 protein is CSVETGQETQYF. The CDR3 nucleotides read TGCAGCGTTGAGACAGGCCAAGAGACCCAGTACTTC.

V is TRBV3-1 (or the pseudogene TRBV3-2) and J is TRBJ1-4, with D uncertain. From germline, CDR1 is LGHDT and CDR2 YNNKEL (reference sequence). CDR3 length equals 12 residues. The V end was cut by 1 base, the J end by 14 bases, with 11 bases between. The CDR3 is CASSQGQATLFF. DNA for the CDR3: TGTGCCAGCAGCCAAGGTCAGGCGACGCTGTTTTTT.

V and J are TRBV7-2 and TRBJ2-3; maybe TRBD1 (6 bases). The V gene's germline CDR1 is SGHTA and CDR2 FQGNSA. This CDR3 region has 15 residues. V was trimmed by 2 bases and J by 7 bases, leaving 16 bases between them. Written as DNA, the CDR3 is TGTGCCAGCAGCTTATATCAGGGGTTCCCGAATACGCAGTATTTT. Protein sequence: CASSLYQGFPNTQYF.

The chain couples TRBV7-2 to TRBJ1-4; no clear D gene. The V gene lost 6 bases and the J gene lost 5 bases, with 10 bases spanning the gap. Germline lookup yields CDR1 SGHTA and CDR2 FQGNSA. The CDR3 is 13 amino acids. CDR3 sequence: CASRDSRNEKLFF. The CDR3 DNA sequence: TGTGCCAGCAGGGACTCCCGAAATGAAAAACTGTTTTTT. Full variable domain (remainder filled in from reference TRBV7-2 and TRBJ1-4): GAGVSQSPSNKVTEKGKDVELRCDPISGHTALYWYRQSLGQGLEFLIYFQGNSAPDKSGLPSDRFSAERTGGSVSTLTIQRTQQEDSAVYLCASRDSRNEKLFFGSGTQLSVL.

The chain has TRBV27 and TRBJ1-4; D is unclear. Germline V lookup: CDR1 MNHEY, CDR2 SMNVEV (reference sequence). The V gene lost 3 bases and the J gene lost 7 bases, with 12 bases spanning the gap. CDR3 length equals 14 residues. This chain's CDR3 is CASSLYPSTEKLFF. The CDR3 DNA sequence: TGTGCCAGCAGTTTGTACCCCAGTACTGAAAAACTGTTTTTT.

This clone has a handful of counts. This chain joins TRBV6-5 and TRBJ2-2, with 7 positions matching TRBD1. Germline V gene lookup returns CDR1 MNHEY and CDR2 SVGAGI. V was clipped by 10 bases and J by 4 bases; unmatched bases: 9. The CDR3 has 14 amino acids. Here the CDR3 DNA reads TGTGCCATACAGGGGATACTAAGCACCGGGGAGCTGTTTTTT. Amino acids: CAIQGILSTGELFF.

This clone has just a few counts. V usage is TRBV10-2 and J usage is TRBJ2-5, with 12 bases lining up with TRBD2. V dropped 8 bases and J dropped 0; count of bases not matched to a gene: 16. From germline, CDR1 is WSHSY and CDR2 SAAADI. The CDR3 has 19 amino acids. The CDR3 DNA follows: TGCGCCAGCTCAGAGGGGGCCCGACTAGCGGGGGAGGACCAAGAGACCCAGTACTTC. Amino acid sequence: CASSEGARLAGEDQETQYF.

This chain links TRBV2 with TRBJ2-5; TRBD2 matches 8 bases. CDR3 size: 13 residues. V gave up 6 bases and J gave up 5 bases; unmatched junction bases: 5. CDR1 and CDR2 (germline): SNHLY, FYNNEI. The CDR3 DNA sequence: TGTGCCAGCAGGCGGGGGGTCCGGGAGACCCAGTACTTC. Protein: CASRRGVRETQYF.

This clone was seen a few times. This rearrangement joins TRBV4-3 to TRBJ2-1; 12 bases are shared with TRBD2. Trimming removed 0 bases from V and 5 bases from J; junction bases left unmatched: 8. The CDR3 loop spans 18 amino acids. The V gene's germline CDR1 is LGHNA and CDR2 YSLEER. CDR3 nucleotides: TGCGCCAGCAGCCAAGATAGTTGGGGACTAGCGGGCAACAATGAGCAGTTCTTC. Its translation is CASSQDSWGLAGNNEQFF.

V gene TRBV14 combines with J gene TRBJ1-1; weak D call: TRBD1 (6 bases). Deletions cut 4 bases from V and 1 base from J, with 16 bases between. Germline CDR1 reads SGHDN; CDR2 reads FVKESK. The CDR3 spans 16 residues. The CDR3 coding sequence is TGTGCCAGCAGCCTGATAACCGGGACAAGGAACACTGAAGCTTTCTTT. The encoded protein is CASSLITGTRNTEAFF. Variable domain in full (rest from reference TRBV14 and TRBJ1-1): EAGVTQFPSHSVIEKGQTVTLRCDPISGHDNLYWYRRVMGKEIKFLLHFVKESKQDESGMPNNRFLAERTGGTYSTLKVQPAELEDSGVYFCASSLITGTRNTEAFFGQGTRLTVV.

The CDR3 sequence is CAPPPQGSFGNTIYF. The CDR3 DNA reads as TGTGCCCCACCCCCACAGGGATCCTTTGGAAACACCATATATTTT. The rearrangement uses TRBV24-1 and TRBJ1-3, with D maybe TRBD1 (6 bases). This CDR3 region has 15 residues. V was cut by 12 bases and J by 3 bases, with 20 bases left in between. Germline CDR1 KGHDR, CDR2 SFDVKD.

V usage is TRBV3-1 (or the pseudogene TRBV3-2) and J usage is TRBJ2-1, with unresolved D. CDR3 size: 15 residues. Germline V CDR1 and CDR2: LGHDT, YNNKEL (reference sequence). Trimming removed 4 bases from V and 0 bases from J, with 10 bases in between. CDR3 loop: CASSPGRSSYNEQFF. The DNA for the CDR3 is TGTGCCAGCAGCCCCGGTAGGAGCTCCTACAATGAGCAGTTCTTC.

CDR3 amino acids: CASSVGTSGSETQYF. CDR3 in DNA: TGTGCCAGCAGCGTAGGGACTAGCGGTTCAGAGACCCAGTACTTC. This chain joins TRBV9 and TRBJ2-5, with 10 bases fitting TRBD2. The germline V gene has CDR1 SGDLS and CDR2 YYNGEE. The CDR3 consists of 15 residues. Germline trimming cut 0 bases from V and 4 bases from J; bases unmatched to any gene: 3.

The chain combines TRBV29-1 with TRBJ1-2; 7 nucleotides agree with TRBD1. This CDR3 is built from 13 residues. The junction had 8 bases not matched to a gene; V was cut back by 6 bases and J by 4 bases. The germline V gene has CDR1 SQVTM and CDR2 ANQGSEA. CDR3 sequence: CSVYRDSIYGYTF. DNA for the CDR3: TGCAGCGTGTACCGGGACAGCATCTATGGCTACACCTTC. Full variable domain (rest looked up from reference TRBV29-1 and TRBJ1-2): SAVISQKPSRDICQRGTSLTIQCQVDSQVTMMFWYRQQPGQSLTLIATANQGSEATYESGFVIDKFPISRPNLTFSTLTVSNMSPEDSSIYLCSVYRDSIYGYTFGSGTRLTVV.

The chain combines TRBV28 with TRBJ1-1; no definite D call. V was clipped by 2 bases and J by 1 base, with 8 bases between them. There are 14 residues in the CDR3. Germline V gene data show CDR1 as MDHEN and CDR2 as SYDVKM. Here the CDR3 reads CASSLLRGNTEAFF. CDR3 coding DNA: TGTGCCAGCAGTTTACTTCGGGGGAACACTGAAGCTTTCTTT.

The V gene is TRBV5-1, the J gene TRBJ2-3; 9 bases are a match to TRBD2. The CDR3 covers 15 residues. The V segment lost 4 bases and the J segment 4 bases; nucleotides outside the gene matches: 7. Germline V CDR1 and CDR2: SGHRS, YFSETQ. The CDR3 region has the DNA TGCGCCAGCAGCCCCGCGGGACTAGCTGCAGATACGCAGTATTTT. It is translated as CASSPAGLAADTQYF.

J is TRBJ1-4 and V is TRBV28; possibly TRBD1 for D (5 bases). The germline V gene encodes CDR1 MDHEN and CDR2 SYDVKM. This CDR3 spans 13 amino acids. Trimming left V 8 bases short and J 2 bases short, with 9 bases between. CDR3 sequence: CASETVTNEKLFF. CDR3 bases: TGTGCCAGCGAGACAGTTACTAATGAAAAACTGTTTTTT. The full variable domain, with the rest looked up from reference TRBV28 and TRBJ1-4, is DVKVTQSSRYLVKRTGEKVFLECVQDMDHENMFWYRQDPGLGLRLIYFSYDVKMKEKGDIPEGYSVSREKKERFSLILESASTNQTSMYLCASETVTNEKLFFGSGTQLSVL.

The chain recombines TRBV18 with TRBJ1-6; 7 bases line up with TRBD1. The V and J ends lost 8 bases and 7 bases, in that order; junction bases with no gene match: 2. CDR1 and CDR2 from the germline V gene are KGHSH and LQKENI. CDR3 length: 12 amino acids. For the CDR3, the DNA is TGTGCCAGCCAGACAGGGAATTCACCCCTCCACTTT. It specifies CASQTGNSPLHF.

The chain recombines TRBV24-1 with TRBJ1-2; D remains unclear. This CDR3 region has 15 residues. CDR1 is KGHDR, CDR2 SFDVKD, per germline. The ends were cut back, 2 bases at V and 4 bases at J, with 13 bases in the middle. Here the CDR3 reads CATSDSRGGRYGYTF. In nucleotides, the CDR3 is TGTGCCACCAGTGATTCCCGAGGAGGTCGCTATGGCTACACCTTC.

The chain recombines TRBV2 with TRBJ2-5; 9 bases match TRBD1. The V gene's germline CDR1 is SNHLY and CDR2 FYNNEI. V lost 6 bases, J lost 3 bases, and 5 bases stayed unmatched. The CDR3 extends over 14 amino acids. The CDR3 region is CASSPGQGEETQYF. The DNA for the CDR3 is TGTGCCAGCAGCCCGGGACAGGGAGAAGAGACCCAGTACTTC.

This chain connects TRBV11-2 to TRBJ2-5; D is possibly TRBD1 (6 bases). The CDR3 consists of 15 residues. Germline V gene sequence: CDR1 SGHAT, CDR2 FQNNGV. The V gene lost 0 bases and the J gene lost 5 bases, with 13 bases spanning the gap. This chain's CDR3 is CASSLDHGQGETQYF. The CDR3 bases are TGTGCCAGCAGCTTAGATCATGGGCAGGGGGAGACCCAGTACTTC.

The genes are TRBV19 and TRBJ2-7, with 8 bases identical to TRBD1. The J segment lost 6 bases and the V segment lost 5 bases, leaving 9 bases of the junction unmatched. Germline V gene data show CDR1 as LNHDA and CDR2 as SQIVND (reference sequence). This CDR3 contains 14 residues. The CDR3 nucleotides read TGTGCCAGTAGTCCAGGGGGCCGCCCTTCCGAGCAGTACTTC. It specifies CASSPGGRPSEQYF.

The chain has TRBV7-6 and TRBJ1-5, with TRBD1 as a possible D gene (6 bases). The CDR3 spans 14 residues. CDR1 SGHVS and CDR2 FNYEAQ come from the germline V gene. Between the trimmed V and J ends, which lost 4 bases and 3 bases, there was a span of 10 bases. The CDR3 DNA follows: TGTGCCAGCAGCTCAGGACAGATCAATCAGCCCCAGCATTTT. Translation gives CASSSGQINQPQHF.

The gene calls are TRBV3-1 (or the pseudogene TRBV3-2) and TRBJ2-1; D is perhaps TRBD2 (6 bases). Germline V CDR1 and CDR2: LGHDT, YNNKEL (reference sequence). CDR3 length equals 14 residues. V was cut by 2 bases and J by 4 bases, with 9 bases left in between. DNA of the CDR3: TGTGCCAGCAGCCAACGCGGGGTTTACAATGAGCAGTTCTTC. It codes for CASSQRGVYNEQFF.

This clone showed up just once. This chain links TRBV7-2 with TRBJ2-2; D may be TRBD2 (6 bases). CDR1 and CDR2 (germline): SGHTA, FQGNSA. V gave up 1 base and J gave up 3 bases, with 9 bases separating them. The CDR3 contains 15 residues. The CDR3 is CASSLVGGYTGELFF. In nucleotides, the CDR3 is TGTGCCAGCAGCTTAGTTGGAGGGTACACCGGGGAGCTGTTTTTT.

In nucleotides, the CDR3 is TGTGCCAGCAGCCCACAGGTCGAGACTGAAGCTTTCTTT. This encodes CASSPQVETEAFF. This chain links TRBV9 with TRBJ1-1, with D perhaps TRBD1 (5 bases). This CDR3 region has 13 residues. The ends were cut back, 4 bases at V and 5 bases at J, with 12 bases in the middle. CDR1 is SGDLS and CDR2 is YYNGEE in the germline V gene. Full variable domain (rest looked up from reference TRBV9 and TRBJ1-1): DSGVTQTPKHLITATGQRVTLRCSPRSGDLSVYWYQQSLDQGLQFLIQYYNGEERAKGNILERFSAQQFPDLHSELNLSSLELGDSALYFCASSPQVETEAFFGQGTRLTVV.

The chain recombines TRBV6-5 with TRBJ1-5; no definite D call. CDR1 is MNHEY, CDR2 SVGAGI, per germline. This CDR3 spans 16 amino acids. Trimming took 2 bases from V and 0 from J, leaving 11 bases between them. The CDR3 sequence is CASSYIREYSNQPQHF. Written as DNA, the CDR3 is TGTGCCAGCAGTTACATTCGGGAGTATAGCAATCAGCCCCAGCATTTT.